In this sample, the clone carrying this T cell receptor (beta chain) turned up a few times. What it binds is not known. 60 Vbeta and 13 Jbeta primers were used in PCR. Measured with immunoSEQ multiplex PCR; TCRdb has only the in-frame clones, and not every one. The sample records over 150,000 clones, around four fifths being singletons. These data come from a study of cytomegalovirus exposure and HLA in healthy donors. Study results and limitations: Reportedly, diagnosis of cytomegalovirus status by the classifier showed high specificity and sensitivity. Accurate HLA-A and HLA-B prediction from TCR beta sequences was reported for most subjects. Researchers reported that a few CMV-associated chains were confirmed in vitro as CMV antigen-specific.

Trimming took 5 bases from V and 3 from J; bases not matched to a gene: 7. The CDR3 length is 15 residues. The germline V gene has CDR1 SGHNT and CDR2 YENEEA. The genes are TRBV11-3 and TRBJ2-7, with 10 bases aligning to TRBD1. What was sequenced was PBMCs. The source of this sequence is a woman in her forties or fifties in good health and CMV-seropositive. In DNA form, the CDR3 reads TGTGCCAGCAGCACGTCCGGGACAGGGGACTACGAGCAGTACTTC. Its protein is CASSTSGTGDYEQYF. The full variable domain, its missing parts supplied by reference TRBV11-3 and TRBJ2-7, is EAGVVQSPRYKIIEKKQPVAFWCNPISGHNTLYWYLQNLGQGPELLIRYENEEAVDDSQLPKDRFSAERLKGVDSTLKIQPAELGDSAVYLCASSTSGTGDYEQYFGPGTRLTVT.